This T cell receptor (beta chain) was observed in a study of blood T cell repertoires in COVID-19. Study overall: Italy, Spain and the United States were the sources of the convalescent and acute COVID-19 samples. The analysed material was cDNA or gDNA that came from T cells, B-cell-depleted T cells, or PBMCs.

Germline CDR1 and CDR2: SGHTA and FQGTGA. V lost 5 bases, J lost 0 bases, and 7 bases lay in between. The CDR3 has 13 residues. As processed by the authors: Amplification of reference gene primers provided the estimated nucleated cell counts. Clones were read by immunoSEQ multiplex PCR, and TCRdb kept only the in-frame ones, dropping some. For V, J and clone size, that table is used; D and trimming come from the DNA. Counted here are 110,000 to 150,000 clones, over 80% occurring once; the ten biggest clones make up about 10%. The rearrangement links TRBV7-3 to TRBJ1-1; tentative D call: TRBD1 (6 bases). Material: peripheral blood. The receptor was derived from a woman older than 75 with acute or convalescent COVID-19. CDR3 bases: TGTGCCAGCAGCCGGACAGTGAACACTGAAGCTTTCTTT. Amino acid sequence: CASSRTVNTEAFF.